Listed below are T cell receptor beta chains from one sample, sequenced in a study of CD8 T cells in ankylosing spondylitis. TCRdb independently ran MiXCR on the 5' RACE reads; one entry per CDR3 protein. The sample yields more than 500,000 distinct CDR3 sequences, 5.3% seen once. The sample was blood, either unsorted or a sorted T cell fraction (not recorded which). The receptors were gathered from a male donor with ankylosing spondylitis. Both conserved end residues are part of each CDR3. Fields, in order: clone size, V gene, J gene, CDR3 protein. Only part of the rows carry a size: once, few, many, or a class if the clone is expanded.

.	TRBV20-1	TRBJ2-7	CSAPTSGRPQYF
many	TRBV20-1	TRBJ2-1	CSARGRGYNEQFF
many	TRBV29-1	TRBJ2-1	CSASVRLANNEQFF
many	TRBV4-2	TRBJ2-7	CASSPRQGYEQYF
.	TRBV24-1	TRBJ2-1	CATSDRTSGRAYEQFF
many	TRBV4-3	TRBJ2-2	CASSQETGDYTGELFF
many	TRBV28	TRBJ1-2	CASRGDRGTRSHGYTF
many	TRBV9	TRBJ1-1	CASSEREAFWAEAFF
many	TRBV6-5	TRBJ2-7	CASSYSYGRSYEQYF
many	TRBV7-7	TRBJ1-5	CASSFSAGRGEDQPQHF
many	TRBV20-1	TRBJ2-5	CSAREGPPGETQYF
many	TRBV20-1	TRBJ2-6	CSADAFPSGANVLTF
many	TRBV28	TRBJ1-5	CASSAPHRGGQPQHF
many	TRBV12-3/TRBV12-4	TRBJ1-3	CASSGTGSGNTIYF
few	TRBV28	TRBJ1-1	CASSGTVLAEAFF